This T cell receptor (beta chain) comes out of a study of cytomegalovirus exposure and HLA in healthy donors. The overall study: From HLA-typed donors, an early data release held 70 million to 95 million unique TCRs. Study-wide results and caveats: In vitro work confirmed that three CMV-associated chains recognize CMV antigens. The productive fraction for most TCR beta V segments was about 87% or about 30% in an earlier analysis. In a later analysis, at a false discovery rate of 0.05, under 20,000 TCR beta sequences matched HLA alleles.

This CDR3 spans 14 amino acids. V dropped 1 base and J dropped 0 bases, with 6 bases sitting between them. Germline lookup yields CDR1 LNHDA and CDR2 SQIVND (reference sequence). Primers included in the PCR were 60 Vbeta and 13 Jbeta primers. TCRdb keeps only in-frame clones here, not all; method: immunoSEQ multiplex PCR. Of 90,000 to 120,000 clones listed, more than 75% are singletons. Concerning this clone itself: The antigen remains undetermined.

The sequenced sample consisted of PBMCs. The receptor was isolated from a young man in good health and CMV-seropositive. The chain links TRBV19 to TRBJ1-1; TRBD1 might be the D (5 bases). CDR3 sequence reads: CASSIGQMNTEAFF. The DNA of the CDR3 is TGTGCCAGTAGTATAGGACAGATGAACACTGAAGCTTTCTTT.